A single sample gave rise to the 14 T cell receptor beta chains below, sequenced in a study of blood T cell repertoires in COVID-19. Here immunoSEQ multiplex PCR was the method, and the copy in TCRdb shows in-frame clones only, minus some. Of about 270,000 clones listed, 82% are singletons. What was sequenced was peripheral blood. The receptors were sampled from a woman aged 18-29 years with acute or convalescent COVID-19.

This clone was seen just once. The chain is built from TRBV5-1 and TRBJ2-1, with D possibly TRBD2 on 6 matching bases. Germline assignment: CDR1 SGHRS and CDR2 YFSETQ. Trimming left V 6 bases short and J 3 bases short, with 16 bases between. This CDR3 has 15 residues. DNA of the CDR3: TGCGCCAGCACCGGCCTGGGGGAGGACTACAATGAGCAGTTCTTC. Its translation: CASTGLGEDYNEQFF.

The J gene is TRBJ2-1, the V gene TRBV10-3; TRBD2 aligns across 10 bases. In germline, CDR1 is ENHRY, CDR2 SYGVKD. The CDR3 length is 15 residues. The ends lost 5 bases at V and 10 bases at J; junction bases unmatched: 11. The CDR3 bases are TGTGCCATCAGTTACACGAGCGGGAGGGCCGGGGAGCAGTTCTTC. Its protein is CAISYTSGRAGEQFF.

This clone was picked up many times. The chain couples TRBV5-1 to TRBJ2-7; D possibly corresponds to TRBD1 (6 bases). CDR3 size: 14 residues. Germline loops: CDR1 SGHRS, CDR2 YFSETQ. Trimming cost V 4 bases and J 0 bases, with 11 bases left between them. In DNA, the CDR3 is TGCGCCAGCAGCAGCAGGGGTAGCTCCTACGAGCAGTACTTC. The encoded protein is CASSSRGSSYEQYF.

V gene TRBV7-3 combines with J gene TRBJ2-5; TRBD1 agrees at 8 bases. The trim removed 1 base at V and 5 bases at J, leaving 6 bases unmatched. This CDR3 has 15 amino acids. Germline values: CDR1 SGHTA, CDR2 FQGTGA. CDR3 sequence (DNA): TGTGCCAGCAGCTTAAGAGGGGACAGGTTGGAGACCCAGTACTTC. It encodes CASSLRGDRLETQYF.

The rearrangement joins TRBV28 to TRBJ1-2; D possibly corresponds to TRBD1 (5 bases). There are 14 residues in the CDR3. The germline CDR1 and CDR2 sequences are MDHEN and SYDVKM. Trimming shortened V by 5 bases and J by 3 bases, and 13 bases separated the two germline ends. CDR3 coding DNA: TGTGCCAGCAGTAGTGGGGGGGATTACTATGGCTACACCTTC. This sequence encodes CASSSGGDYYGYTF.

The V gene is TRBV30, the J gene TRBJ1-1; TRBD1 agrees at 9 bases. CDR1 GTSNPN and CDR2 SVGIG come from the germline V gene (reference sequence). The CDR3 loop spans 13 amino acids. The CDR3 coding sequence is TGTGCTGGGACAGGGATGGTAGGCACTGAAGCTTTCTTT. It encodes CAGTGMVGTEAFF.

V usage is TRBV5-8 and J usage is TRBJ2-1; D gene uncertain. Germline-derived CDR1 and CDR2 are SGHTS and YDEGEE. The CDR3 loop spans 16 amino acids. With 2 bases removed from V and 0 bases from J, the gap between germline ends came to 12 bases. The CDR3 sequence: CASSFILLSSYNEQFF. DNA for the CDR3: TGTGCCAGCAGCTTTATCCTGCTAAGCTCCTACAATGAGCAGTTCTTC.

In nucleotides, the CDR3 is TGTGCCAGCAGCCAGCTCGGGACAGGGGGCAATGAGCAGTTCTTC. Its protein is CASSQLGTGGNEQFF. The V gene is TRBV7-3, the J gene TRBJ2-1; 11 nucleotides agree with TRBD1. The J segment lost 6 bases and the V segment lost 5 bases, leaving 6 bases of the junction unmatched. Germline V gene data show CDR1 as SGHTA and CDR2 as FQGTGA. The CDR3 spans 15 residues.

The chain joins TRBV7-9 to TRBJ2-3, with 8 bases identical to TRBD1. Germline lookup yields CDR1 SEHNR and CDR2 FQNEAQ (reference sequence). With 1 base clipped from V and 5 bases from J, the junction kept 2 bases outside the gene matches. The CDR3 is made up of 14 amino acids. The CDR3 reads CASSLGQGLDTQYF. CDR3 nucleotides: TGTGCCAGCAGCTTAGGACAGGGGCTAGATACGCAGTATTTT.

The J gene is TRBJ2-7, the V gene TRBV3-1 (or the pseudogene TRBV3-2); D is perhaps TRBD1 (6 bases). This CDR3 is built from 12 residues. Deletions cut 0 bases from V and 7 bases from J, with 7 bases between. Germline assignment: CDR1 LGHDT and CDR2 YNNKEL (reference sequence). This chain's CDR3 is CASSQETGEQYF. In DNA, the CDR3 is TGTGCCAGCAGCCAAGAAACAGGGGAGCAGTACTTC.

This rearrangement joins TRBV5-4 to TRBJ2-2, with 9 bases aligning to TRBD2. The CDR3 is 17 amino acids. The junction had 11 bases not matched to a gene; V was cut back by 4 bases and J by 4 bases. The germline V gene has CDR1 SGHNT and CDR2 YYREEE (reference sequence). CDR3 bases: TGTGCCAGCAGCCCTTATCGTAGCGGGAGTATCACCGGGGAGCTGTTTTTT. It codes for CASSPYRSGSITGELFF.

The chain recombines TRBV6-5 with TRBJ1-1, with D maybe TRBD1 (5 bases). Looked up from germline, CDR1 is MNHEY and CDR2 is SVGAGI. V gave up 5 bases and J gave up 6 bases, with 13 bases separating them. The CDR3 runs 13 residues. The CDR3 spells CASSPGGSSEAFF. DNA of the CDR3: TGTGCCAGCAGTCCGGGGGGTTCGTCTGAAGCTTTCTTT.

The V gene is TRBV12-3 or TRBV12-4, the J gene TRBJ2-1, with D maybe TRBD1 (6 bases). Trimming shortened V by 3 bases and J by 8 bases, and 11 bases separated the two germline ends. This CDR3 spans 13 amino acids. The chain's CDR3 is CASSLVGGDEQFF. Here the CDR3 DNA reads TGTGCCAGCAGTTTGGTAGGGGGTGATGAGCAGTTCTTC.

The chain combines TRBV29-1 with TRBJ2-5, with D maybe TRBD1 (6 bases). The CDR3 totals 13 residues. V was cut by 4 bases and J by 4 bases, with 13 bases left in between. The germline V gene encodes CDR1 SQVTM and CDR2 ANQGSEA. The CDR3 loop reads CSVVPGAGETQYF. Here the CDR3 DNA reads TGCAGCGTTGTGCCAGGGGCCGGAGAGACCCAGTACTTC.